Shown below are 20 T cell receptor beta chains from a single sample sequenced in a study of blood T cell repertoires in COVID-19. Clones were sequenced by immunoSEQ multiplex PCR, and TCRdb holds only the in-frame ones, with some missing. The data hold about 74,000 clones, with under 95% observed a single time. Sequencing was performed on peripheral blood. These receptors all come from a man aged 50-60 years with acute or convalescent COVID-19.

The chain joins TRBV28 to TRBJ1-3; no clear D. V was cut by 5 bases and J by 2 bases, with 13 bases left in between. CDR3 length equals 15 residues. The germline V gene has CDR1 MDHEN and CDR2 SYDVKM. The CDR3 loop reads CASSPPDSPGNTIYF. Here the CDR3 DNA reads TGTGCCAGCAGTCCTCCGGACTCCCCTGGAAACACCATATATTTT.

Regarding this clone: In the same sample, other DNA sequences code for this CDR3. The chain has TRBV18 and TRBJ1-1; D is possibly TRBD1 (5 bases). Germline CDR1 KGHSH, CDR2 LQKENI. The CDR3 loop spans 13 amino acids. Trimming shortened V by 3 bases and J by 1 base, and 6 bases separated the two germline ends. CDR3 nucleotide sequence: TGTGCCAGCTCACCGGGGCAGAACACTGAAGCTTTCTTT. It is translated as CASSPGQNTEAFF.

Here the CDR3 reads CASSHPVGRKLFF. The CDR3 region has the DNA TGCGCCAGCAGCCATCCGGTTGGGAGGAAACTGTTTTTT. V is TRBV4-1 and J is TRBJ1-4, with unresolved D. Germline CDR1 and CDR2: MGHRA and YSYEKL. CDR3 length: 13 residues. V was clipped by 3 bases and J by 11 bases, with 13 bases between them.

The J gene is TRBJ2-3, the V gene TRBV7-2; possibly TRBD2 for D (6 bases). The CDR3 sequence is 14 residues long. Germline loops: CDR1 SGHTA, CDR2 FQGNSA. Between the trimmed V and J ends, which lost 3 bases and 6 bases, there was a span of 13 bases. The CDR3 reads CASSLDYVQDTQYF. DNA for the CDR3: TGTGCCAGCAGCTTGGACTATGTACAGGATACGCAGTATTTT.

J is TRBJ2-5 and V is TRBV7-9; weak D call: TRBD2 (7 bases). In germline, CDR1 is SEHNR, CDR2 FQNEAQ (reference sequence). With 7 bases removed from V and 2 bases from J, the gap between germline ends came to 14 bases. The CDR3 covers 14 residues. This chain's CDR3 is CASTRGEGQETQYF. The CDR3 bases are TGTGCCAGCACAAGGGGGGAGGGACAAGAGACCCAGTACTTC.

The chain combines TRBV28 with TRBJ2-2; 9 nucleotides line up with TRBD2. CDR1 and CDR2 from the germline V gene are MDHEN and SYDVKM. Trimming at V came to 3 bases and at J to 5 bases, leaving 1 base not matched to a gene. CDR3 length: 14 amino acids. CDR3: CASSLLAGTGELFF. The CDR3 bases are TGTGCCAGCAGTTTGCTAGCGGGGACCGGGGAGCTGTTTTTT.

The rearrangement joins TRBV18 to TRBJ2-1, with TRBD2 matching 11 bases. Germline assignment: CDR1 KGHSH and CDR2 LQKENI. The CDR3 consists of 15 residues. V shed 4 bases and J 8 bases; nucleotides not matched to a gene: 7. The CDR3 DNA sequence: TGTGCCAGCTCACGGGGACTAGCGGCCGTCGATGAGCAGTTCTTC. Translating gives CASSRGLAAVDEQFF.

This clone came up once. This chain joins TRBV28 and TRBJ1-4; possible D gene TRBD1, 5 bases. This CDR3 is built from 15 residues. V lost 3 bases, J lost 0 bases, and 8 bases lay in between. CDR1 is MDHEN, CDR2 SYDVKM, per germline. The CDR3 sequence: CASSLQGATNEKLFF. The CDR3 bases are TGTGCCAGCAGTTTGCAGGGTGCAACTAATGAAAAACTGTTTTTT. Together with reference TRBV28 and TRBJ1-4, the CDR3 gives the full variable domain: DVKVTQSSRYLVKRTGEKVFLECVQDMDHENMFWYRQDPGLGLRLIYFSYDVKMKEKGDIPEGYSVSREKKERFSLILESASTNQTSMYLCASSLQGATNEKLFFGSGTQLSVL.

This clone was found once. This chain joins TRBV5-4 and TRBJ2-5, with TRBD2 as a possible D gene (6 bases). CDR3 size: 13 residues. V dropped 0 bases and J dropped 5 bases, with 8 bases sitting between them. Germline-derived CDR1 and CDR2 are SGHNT and YYREEE (reference sequence). Here the CDR3 reads CASSLGGDETQYF. As DNA, the CDR3 is TGTGCCAGCAGCTTGGGGGGGGACGAGACCCAGTACTTC.

CDR3 sequence: CASSSGPGDEQFF. CDR3 DNA: TGTGCCAGCAGCTCAGGGCCGGGGGATGAGCAGTTCTTC. The chain has TRBV11-3 and TRBJ2-1, with a possible D match to TRBD2 (6 bases). The CDR3 sequence is 13 residues long. Germline V gene lookup returns CDR1 SGHNT and CDR2 YENEEA. Between the trimmed V and J ends, which lost 4 bases and 8 bases, there was a span of 12 bases.

V is TRBV27 and J is TRBJ1-4, with TRBD1 matching 9 bases. Germline V gene lookup returns CDR1 MNHEY and CDR2 SMNVEV (reference sequence). This CDR3 has 16 residues. V lost 6 bases and J lost 8; bases outside the gene matches: 13. This chain's CDR3 is CASRSAPTGGREKLFF. The CDR3 region has the DNA TGTGCCAGCAGATCCGCCCCCACAGGGGGCAGGGAAAAACTGTTTTTT.

The CDR3 protein is CASSQLDTSSNQPQHF. In nucleotides, the CDR3 is TGCGCCAGCAGCCAATTGGACACATCAAGCAATCAGCCCCAGCATTTT. The chain uses TRBV4-1 and TRBJ1-5; weak D call: TRBD1 (5 bases). The CDR3 extends over 16 amino acids. Between the trimmed V and J ends, which lost 2 bases and 1 base, there was a span of 12 bases. Germline V gene data show CDR1 as MGHRA and CDR2 as YSYEKL.

The rearrangement joins TRBV7-3 to TRBJ2-2; 7 bases are a match to TRBD2. After removal of 5 bases from V and 0 bases from J, the junction contained 9 bases not matched to a gene. Germline CDR1 SGHTA, CDR2 FQGTGA. The CDR3 runs 17 residues. This chain's CDR3 is CASSLRAGDTNTGELFF. The CDR3 DNA sequence: TGTGCCAGCAGCCTCCGGGCGGGGGATACGAACACCGGGGAGCTGTTTTTT.

The chain recombines TRBV27 with TRBJ2-5; 8 nucleotides line up with TRBD2. V was pared by 3 bases and J by 2 bases, with 8 bases of the junction left unmatched. Germline V CDR1 and CDR2: MNHEY, SMNVEV (reference sequence). CDR3 length equals 16 residues. This CDR3 reads CASSFRGGGGQETQYF. The CDR3 DNA reads TGTGCCAGCAGTTTTCGGGGGGGCGGTGGGCAAGAGACCCAGTACTTC.

This clone is a singleton in its sample. This chain uses TRBV19 with TRBJ2-7, with D perhaps TRBD1 (6 bases). Germline lookup yields CDR1 LNHDA and CDR2 SQIVND (reference sequence). The V gene lost 6 bases and the J gene lost 6 bases, with 18 bases spanning the gap. The CDR3 contains 14 residues. Here the CDR3 DNA reads TGTGCCAGTAGCCCCCAAACTACAGGGTCCGAGCAGTACTTC. Translated, it gives CASSPQTTGSEQYF.

V usage is TRBV7-9 and J usage is TRBJ1-2, with D possibly being TRBD1 (5 bases). This CDR3 is 14 amino acids long. V lost 5 bases to trimming and J lost 5 bases, with 15 bases between them. Germline V CDR1 and CDR2: SEHNR, FQNEAQ (reference sequence). Written as DNA, the CDR3 is TGTGCCAGCAGCCCCGACGGAGCAGGGTATGGCTACACCTTC. Encoded protein: CASSPDGAGYGYTF.

The chain links TRBV18 to TRBJ2-1; 8 nucleotides agree with TRBD1. Germline assignment: CDR1 KGHSH and CDR2 LQKENI. Trimming at V came to 3 bases and at J to 10 bases, leaving 11 bases not matched to a gene. The CDR3 contains 15 residues. CDR3 amino acids: CASSPDRGPRGEQFF. DNA for the CDR3: TGTGCCAGCTCACCCGACAGGGGTCCCCGGGGAGAGCAGTTCTTC.

In its sample, this clone was seen a few times. The chain has TRBV5-1 and TRBJ2-3; a possible D gene is TRBD2 (6 bases). The CDR3 is 12 amino acids. The V end was cut by 3 bases, the J end by 8 bases, with 10 bases between. CDR1 and CDR2 from the germline V gene are SGHRS and YFSETQ. The CDR3 reads CASSSTEGTQYF. For the CDR3, the DNA is TGCGCCAGCAGCTCCACGGAGGGTACGCAGTATTTT. The full variable domain, in which reference TRBV5-1 and TRBJ2-3 provide the parts outside the CDR3, is KAGVTQTPRYLIKTRGQQVTLSCSPISGHRSVSWYQQTPGQGLQFLFEYFSETQRNKGNFPGRFSGRQFSNSRSEMNVSTLELGDSALYLCASSSTEGTQYFGPGTRLTVL.

Only one count was recorded for this clone. Written as DNA, the CDR3 is TGTGCCTGGAGTGAGGCGCTTCAGGGGGTTTCTAACACGAACTATGGCTACACCTTC. Translation gives CAWSEALQGVSNTNYGYTF. The V call is TRBV30, the J call TRBJ1-2, with TRBD1 identical over 7 bases. The CDR3 contains 19 residues. V lost 1 base, J lost 2 bases, and 19 bases stayed unmatched. Germline CDR1 is GTSNPN and CDR2 is SVGIG (reference sequence).

V and J are TRBV2 and TRBJ2-7; 9 bases align to TRBD1. The length of the CDR3 is 14 residues. V trimming: 4 bases; J trimming: 3 bases; junction bases outside the gene matches: 4. Germline CDR1 and CDR2: SNHLY and FYNNEI. The CDR3 DNA reads TGTGCCAGCAGTGTGGACAGGGGACTCTACGAGCAGTACTTC. Protein product: CASSVDRGLYEQYF.